The 26 T cell receptor beta chains listed next were all sequenced from one sample in a study of blood T cell repertoires in COVID-19. Using immunoSEQ multiplex PCR, the repertoire was profiled, and TCRdb retains in-frame clones only, with some absent. Of 250,000 to 300,000 clones listed, about 90% are singletons. Material for sequencing was PBMCs or T cells enriched from blood (not recorded which). Source of these receptors: a woman aged 60-75 years who had recovered from COVID-19.

The V gene is TRBV24-1, the J gene TRBJ1-6; no clear D gene. Germline V gene lookup returns CDR1 KGHDR and CDR2 SFDVKD. CDR3 length: 12 amino acids. The ends were cut back, 1 base at V and 14 bases at J, with 8 bases in the middle. DNA for the CDR3: TGTGCCACCAGTGATTTCGGGAACACCCTCCACTTT. Protein: CATSDFGNTLHF.

The chain links TRBV3-1 (or the pseudogene TRBV3-2) to TRBJ1-2; no definite D call. From germline, CDR1 is LGHDT and CDR2 YNNKEL (reference sequence). Trimming shortened V by 2 bases and J by 7 bases, and 8 bases separated the two germline ends. The CDR3 has 12 residues. The CDR3 region is CASSQRGIGYTF. CDR3 in DNA: TGTGCCAGCAGCCAACGAGGGATTGGCTACACCTTC.

The chain is built from TRBV19 and TRBJ1-5; D unclear. With 8 bases removed from V and 6 bases from J, the gap between germline ends came to 11 bases. Germline lookup yields CDR1 LNHDA and CDR2 SQIVND (reference sequence). This CDR3 region has 12 residues. The CDR3 region has the DNA TGTGCCAGTGATGACTTTTCTCAGCCCCAGCATTTT. Amino acid sequence: CASDDFSQPQHF.

The chain couples TRBV28 to TRBJ1-4; D gene unclear. From germline, CDR1 is MDHEN and CDR2 SYDVKM. The ends were cut back, 1 base at V and 2 bases at J, with 11 bases in the middle. This CDR3 is 16 amino acids long. CDR3 protein: CASSLSGAATNEKLFF. The CDR3 nucleotides are TGTGCCAGCAGTTTATCAGGCGCCGCTACTAATGAAAAACTGTTTTTT.

The chain has TRBV21-1 and TRBJ2-7; the table's D call TRBD2 went unverified against the DNA. TRBV21-1 is tagged as a pseudogene. The CDR3 has 15 amino acids. The CDR3 loop is CASSKERTKGVGQYF. The CDR3 DNA reads TGTGCCAGCAGCAAAGAAAGAACAAAGGGAGTGGGGCAGTACTTC.

The gene calls are TRBV6-1 and TRBJ1-5; TRBD1 aligns across 9 bases. There are 15 residues in the CDR3. The germline V gene encodes CDR1 MNHNS and CDR2 SASEGT. With 3 bases clipped from V and 6 bases from J, the junction kept 6 bases outside the gene matches. The CDR3 loop reads CASSDPTGGAQPQHF. The CDR3 nucleotides read TGTGCCAGCAGTGACCCGACAGGGGGTGCTCAGCCCCAGCATTTT.

The genes are TRBV30 and TRBJ2-7; TRBD1 aligns across 7 bases. This CDR3 comprises 12 residues. Trimming at V came to 5 bases and at J to 2 bases, leaving 3 bases not matched to a gene. Per the germline V gene, CDR1 is GTSNPN and CDR2 is SVGIG (reference sequence). The CDR3 loop is CAWGDSPYEQYF. As DNA, the CDR3 is TGTGCCTGGGGGGACAGCCCCTACGAGCAGTACTTC.

This sequence joins TRBV19 and TRBJ1-1; a weak D match, TRBD1 (6 bases). Trimming stripped 5 bases from V and 1 base from J, with 14 bases between. CDR3 size: 15 residues. Per germline, CDR1 LNHDA and CDR2 SQIVND (reference sequence). The DNA for the CDR3 is TGTGCCAGTAGTCTATCAGGGGACCCGAACACTGAAGCTTTCTTT. Translating it yields CASSLSGDPNTEAFF.

The sample holds one count of this clone. The chain is built from TRBV24-1 and TRBJ2-2; 10 bases line up with TRBD1. Per germline, CDR1 KGHDR and CDR2 SFDVKD. The CDR3 sequence is 16 residues long. Germline trimming cut 3 bases from V and 7 bases from J; bases unmatched to any gene: 7. The chain's CDR3 is CATSDQRQGAYGELFF. The CDR3 DNA sequence: TGTGCCACCAGTGATCAGAGACAGGGGGCATACGGGGAGCTGTTTTTT.

V usage is TRBV9 and J usage is TRBJ2-7; D is possibly TRBD1 (5 bases). V lost 0 bases to trimming and J lost 0 bases, with 19 bases between them. The CDR3 has 18 residues. Germline CDR1 is SGDLS and CDR2 is YYNGEE. The CDR3 loop reads CASSVGSGATASSYEQYF. CDR3 DNA sequence: TGTGCCAGCAGCGTAGGGAGTGGCGCGACAGCGAGCTCCTACGAGCAGTACTTC.

The sample holds one count of this clone. The chain joins TRBV7-8 to TRBJ1-2, with D hard to call. The V end was cut by 4 bases, the J end by 0 bases, with 12 bases between. The CDR3 covers 15 residues. Germline V gene data show CDR1 as SGHVS and CDR2 as FQNEAQ. The CDR3 nucleotides read TGTGCCAGCAGCTCGAGTCCTGATTCTAACTATGGCTACACCTTC. This encodes CASSSSPDSNYGYTF.

The chain carries TRBV28 and TRBJ2-4; weak D call: TRBD2 (5 bases). V lost 3 bases to trimming and J lost 6 bases, with 12 bases between them. Per germline, CDR1 MDHEN and CDR2 SYDVKM. The CDR3 contains 14 residues. CDR3 protein: CASSLGLAGNIQYF. Here the CDR3 DNA reads TGTGCCAGCAGTTTGGGCCTAGCCGGAAACATTCAGTACTTC.

The CDR3 reads CVGVLINEQFF. In DNA, the CDR3 is TGCGTGGGAGTTCTCATCAATGAGCAGTTCTTC. The chain combines TRBV29-1 with TRBJ2-1; a weak D match, TRBD2 (5 bases). The CDR3 has 11 residues. Germline V gives CDR1 SQVTM, CDR2 ANQGSEA.

V and J are TRBV5-1 and TRBJ2-5; D is perhaps TRBD1 (6 bases). CDR1 and CDR2 from the germline V gene are SGHRS and YFSETQ. CDR3 length equals 16 residues. Trimming removed 4 bases from V and 5 bases from J, with 21 bases in between. In DNA form, the CDR3 reads TGCGCCAGCAGCCCTGGACAGCTCAACCTAGGGGAGACCCAGTACTTC. It specifies CASSPGQLNLGETQYF.

Only one count was recorded for this clone. V and J are TRBV30 and TRBJ1-5; D gene uncertain. With 0 bases removed from V and 5 bases from J, the gap between germline ends came to 8 bases. The CDR3 has 13 residues. CDR1 and CDR2 (germline): GTSNPN, SVGIG (reference sequence). The CDR3 region has the DNA TGTGCCTGGAGTGTACGTGAGGATCAGCCCCAGCATTTT. Translated: CAWSVREDQPQHF. Full variable domain (outside the CDR3, taken from reference TRBV30 and TRBJ1-5): SQTIHQWPATLVQPVGSPLSLECTVEGTSNPNLYWYRQAAGRGLQLLFYSVGIGQISSEVPQNLSASRPQDRQFILSSKKLLLSDSGFYLCAWSVREDQPQHFGDGTRLSIL.

This chain joins TRBV5-1 and TRBJ2-3, with D possibly matching TRBD1 (5 bases). This CDR3 has 13 residues. The V and J ends lost 3 bases and 2 bases respectively, with 7 bases between them. CDR1 and CDR2 from the germline V gene are SGHRS and YFSETQ. The CDR3 sequence is CASSSRVTDTQYF. CDR3 sequence (DNA): TGCGCCAGCAGCTCCAGGGTCACAGATACGCAGTATTTT.

J is TRBJ2-7 and V is TRBV27, with 10 bases identical to TRBD2. CDR1 is MNHEY and CDR2 is SMNVEV in the germline V gene (reference sequence). Trimming removed 4 bases from V and 0 bases from J; junction bases left unmatched: 9. There are 17 residues in the CDR3. CDR3 in DNA: TGTGCCAGCAGTTCCTTCACTAGCGGGATCAGCTCCTACGAGCAGTACTTC. Translated: CASSSFTSGISSYEQYF.

J is TRBJ1-4 and V is TRBV5-1; perhaps TRBD1 as D (6 bases). CDR1 is SGHRS and CDR2 is YFSETQ in the germline V gene. There are 13 residues in the CDR3. V was trimmed by 2 bases and J by 7 bases, leaving 9 bases between them. The CDR3 is CASSFQGSEKLFF. In DNA form, the CDR3 reads TGCGCCAGCAGCTTTCAGGGGAGTGAAAAACTGTTTTTT.

The J gene is TRBJ1-5, the V gene TRBV6-5; a weak D match, TRBD1 (6 bases). The CDR3 has 14 amino acids. Germline V gene sequence: CDR1 MNHEY, CDR2 SVGAGI. V lost 0 bases to trimming and J lost 4 bases, with 7 bases between them. DNA for the CDR3: TGTGCCAGCAGTTACTCGGGGGCAAATCAGCCCCAGCATTTT. Translation: CASSYSGANQPQHF.

Notes on this clone: Other DNA sequences in the same sample also yield this CDR3. The CDR3 DNA reads as TGCGCCAGCAGTGTTTCGGGGAACACTGAAGCTTTCTTT. This codes for CASSVSGNTEAFF. The chain couples TRBV10-1 to TRBJ1-1; D gene uncertain. Germline V gives CDR1 WNHNN, CDR2 SYGVQD (reference sequence). The V gene lost 4 bases and the J gene lost 1 base, with 7 bases spanning the gap. CDR3 size: 13 residues.

The genes are TRBV5-1 and TRBJ2-1; TRBD2 matches at 8 bases. The CDR3 extends over 14 amino acids. V trimming: 5 bases; J trimming: 5 bases; junction bases outside the gene matches: 6. Per the germline V gene, CDR1 is SGHRS and CDR2 is YFSETQ. CDR3 nucleotide sequence: TGCGCCAGCAGTTCCGGGACTAGGCACAATGAGCAGTTCTTC. The encoded protein is CASSSGTRHNEQFF.

The V and J genes are TRBV6-5 and TRBJ1-1; D is uncertain. The CDR3 has 13 residues. Trimming pared 6 bases from V and 1 base from J, leaving 9 bases between. Germline V gene data show CDR1 as MNHEY and CDR2 as SVGAGI. The chain's CDR3 is CASSHRQNTEAFF. The CDR3 region has the DNA TGTGCCAGCAGCCATCGACAGAACACTGAAGCTTTCTTT.

This clone has just one count. The chain couples TRBV11-3 to TRBJ2-3, with D possibly matching TRBD1 (6 bases). This CDR3 has 16 amino acids. Germline CDR1 and CDR2: SGHNT and YENEEA. Trimming removed 4 bases from V and 4 bases from J, with 18 bases in between. CDR3 sequence (DNA): TGTGCCAGCAGCTACGTAGGGGCAGGGGTGCCAGATACGCAGTATTTT. Translating gives CASSYVGAGVPDTQYF.

This chain joins TRBV2 and TRBJ1-1; 7 positions agree with TRBD1. The CDR3 runs 12 residues. Per the germline V gene, CDR1 is SNHLY and CDR2 is FYNNEI. Trimming at V came to 5 bases and at J to 8 bases, leaving 5 bases not matched to a gene. For the CDR3, the DNA is TGTGCCAGCAGTTTCCAGGGACAGGAAGCTTTCTTT. Translated: CASSFQGQEAFF. Supplemented by reference TRBV2 and TRBJ1-1, the full variable domain reads EPEVTQTPSHQVTQMGQEVILRCVPISNHLYFYWYRQILGQKVEFLVSFYNNEISEKSEIFDDQFSVERPDGSNFTLKIRSTKLEDSAMYFCASSFQGQEAFFGQGTRLTVV.

V is TRBV12-3 or TRBV12-4 and J is TRBJ2-5; D is undetermined. The ends were cut back, 2 bases at V and 2 bases at J, with 6 bases in the middle. This CDR3 comprises 13 residues. The CDR3 nucleotides read TGTGCCAGCAGTTTATTGGCTCAAGAGACCCAGTACTTC. It is translated as CASSLLAQETQYF.

The rearrangement uses TRBV28 and TRBJ2-2; 11 bases align to TRBD1. Germline V CDR1 and CDR2: MDHEN, SYDVKM. The CDR3 runs 15 residues. V shed 6 bases and J 4 bases; nucleotides not matched to a gene: 4. As DNA, the CDR3 is TGTGCCAGCAGATGGACAGGGGGCAGCACCGGGGAGCTGTTTTTT. This gives the protein CASRWTGGSTGELFF.